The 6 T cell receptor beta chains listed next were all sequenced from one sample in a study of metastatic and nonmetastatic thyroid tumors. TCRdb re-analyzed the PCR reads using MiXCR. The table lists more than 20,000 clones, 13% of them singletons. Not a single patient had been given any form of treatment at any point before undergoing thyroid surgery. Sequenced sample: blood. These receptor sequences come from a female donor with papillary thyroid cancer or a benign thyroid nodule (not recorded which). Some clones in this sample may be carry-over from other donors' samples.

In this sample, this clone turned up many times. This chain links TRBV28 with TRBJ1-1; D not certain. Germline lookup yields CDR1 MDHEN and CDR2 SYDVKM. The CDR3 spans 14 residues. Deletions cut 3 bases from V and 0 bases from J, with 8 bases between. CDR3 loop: CASSLVVMNTEAFF. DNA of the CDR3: TGTGCCAGCAGTTTGGTAGTCATGAACACTGAAGCTTTCTTT.

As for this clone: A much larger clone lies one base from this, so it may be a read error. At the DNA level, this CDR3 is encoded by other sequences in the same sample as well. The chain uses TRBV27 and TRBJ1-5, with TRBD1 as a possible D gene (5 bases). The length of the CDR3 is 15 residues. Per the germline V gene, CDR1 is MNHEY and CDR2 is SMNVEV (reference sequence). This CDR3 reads CASGRGGYSNQPQHF. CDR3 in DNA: TGTGCCAGCGGGCGGGGGGGATATAGCAATCAGCCCCAGCACTTT.

CDR3 in amino acids: CASSQDRGSGNTIYF. The CDR3 nucleotides read TGCGCCAGCAGCCAAGATCGAGGCTCTGGAAACACCATATATTTT. The chain combines TRBV4-1 with TRBJ1-3; D not resolved. There are 15 residues in the CDR3. Trimming stripped 0 bases from V and 0 bases from J, with 6 bases between. The germline V gene encodes CDR1 MGHRA and CDR2 YSYEKL.

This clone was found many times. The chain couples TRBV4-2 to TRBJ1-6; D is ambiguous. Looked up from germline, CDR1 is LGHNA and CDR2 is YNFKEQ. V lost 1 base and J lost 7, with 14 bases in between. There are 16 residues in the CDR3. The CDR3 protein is CASSQAAHRSNSPLHF. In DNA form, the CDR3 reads TGTGCCAGCAGCCAAGCCGCACACCGTTCAAATTCACCCCTCCACTTT.

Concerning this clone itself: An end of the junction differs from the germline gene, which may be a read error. CDR3 coding DNA: TGTGCCAGTAGTATGGAACCCAGGGGAACTGAAACTTTCTTT. Protein sequence: CASSMEPRGTETFF. The chain recombines TRBV19 with TRBJ1-1; D may be TRBD1 (6 bases). Per germline, CDR1 LNHDA and CDR2 SQIVND (reference sequence). The CDR3 has 14 residues.

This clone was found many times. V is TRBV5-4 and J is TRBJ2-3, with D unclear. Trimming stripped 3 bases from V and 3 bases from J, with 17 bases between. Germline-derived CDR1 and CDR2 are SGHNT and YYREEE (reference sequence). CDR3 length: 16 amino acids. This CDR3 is CASSSQHRRSTDTQYF. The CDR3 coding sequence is TGTGCCAGCAGCTCCCAACATCGCCGCAGTACAGATACGCAGTATTTT.